This T cell receptor (beta chain) was identified during a study of PD-1 blockade in classical Hodgkin lymphoma. The table came from immunoSEQ multiplex PCR; TCRdb's copy has only in-frame clones and leaves some out. The sample lists tens of thousands of clones; around four fifths were seen once. Concerning this clone itself: Antigen unknown.

As to time point: cycle 4 day 1 (C4D1), after less than seven weeks of nivolumab. Every single patient, without exception, relapsed after autologous stem cell transplantation, and brentuximab vedotin exposure varied. Points from the study as a whole: Compared with baseline, CD4+ but not CD8+ TCR diversity had risen significantly by C4D1. Newly diagnosed patients were said to have less baseline TCR diversity than healthy donors did.

Germline V lookup: CDR1 PRHDT, CDR2 FYEKMQ (reference sequence). Trimming took 5 bases from V and 3 from J; bases not matched to a gene: 5. The CDR3 is 14 amino acids. The sequence came from a human donor with classical Hodgkin lymphoma. The source was peripheral blood mononuclear cells (PBMCs), collected before the fourth cycle of nivolumab. The rearrangement uses TRBV13 and TRBJ2-7; 9 nucleotides line up with TRBD1. The CDR3 nucleotides are TGTGCCAGCAGCACCGGGACAGGGAGCTACGAGCAGTACTTC. This encodes CASSTGTGSYEQYF.